The 4 T cell receptor beta chains reported below all come from one sample, sequenced in a study of blood T cell repertoires in COVID-19. Assay used: immunoSEQ multiplex PCR; TCRdb lists only in-frame clones, some missing. Of roughly 310,000 clones in the sample, around 90% were seen once. What was sequenced was PBMCs or T cells enriched from blood (not recorded which). Receptors originate from a man between 60 and 75 years old who had recovered from COVID-19.

This sequence joins TRBV6-5 and TRBJ2-1; TRBD2 aligns across 10 bases. The trim removed 6 bases at V and 3 bases at J, leaving 5 bases unmatched. Germline assignment: CDR1 MNHEY and CDR2 SVGAGI. The CDR3 loop spans 15 amino acids. Written as DNA, the CDR3 is TGTGCCAGCAGAACTGGACTAGCGGACTACAATGAGCAGTTCTTC. Residues: CASRTGLADYNEQFF.

The chain carries TRBV29-1 and TRBJ1-1, with a tentative D call TRBD1 (5 bases). The CDR3 runs 15 residues. The V end lost 1 base, the J end lost 3 bases, and 15 bases lay between the germline ends. The V gene's germline CDR1 is SQVTM and CDR2 ANQGSEA. The CDR3 reads CSVEVQGGRHTEAFF. The CDR3 DNA reads as TGCAGCGTTGAAGTTCAGGGAGGTCGGCACACTGAAGCTTTCTTT. Full variable domain (outside the CDR3, taken from reference TRBV29-1 and TRBJ1-1): SAVISQKPSRDICQRGTSLTIQCQVDSQVTMMFWYRQQPGQSLTLIATANQGSEATYESGFVIDKFPISRPNLTFSTLTVSNMSPEDSSIYLCSVEVQGGRHTEAFFGQGTRLTVV.

This clone was seen a handful of times. The chain is built from TRBV19 and TRBJ1-5; D gene ambiguous. This CDR3 spans 16 amino acids. Trimming stripped 1 base from V and 0 bases from J, with 10 bases between. Germline CDR1 and CDR2: LNHDA and SQIVND (reference sequence). The CDR3 DNA sequence: TGTGCCAGTAGTATAGGGCCCCAGTATAGCAATCAGCCCCAGCATTTT. Amino acid sequence: CASSIGPQYSNQPQHF.

V and J are TRBV12-5 and TRBJ2-1, with D possibly being TRBD2 (6 bases). V was cut by 1 base and J by 7 bases, with 11 bases left in between. This CDR3 has 14 amino acids. Per germline, CDR1 LGHNT and CDR2 FRNRAP. The CDR3 sequence: CASGLEGGWNEQFF. The CDR3, as DNA: TGTGCTAGTGGTTTGGAAGGAGGGTGGAATGAGCAGTTCTTC.